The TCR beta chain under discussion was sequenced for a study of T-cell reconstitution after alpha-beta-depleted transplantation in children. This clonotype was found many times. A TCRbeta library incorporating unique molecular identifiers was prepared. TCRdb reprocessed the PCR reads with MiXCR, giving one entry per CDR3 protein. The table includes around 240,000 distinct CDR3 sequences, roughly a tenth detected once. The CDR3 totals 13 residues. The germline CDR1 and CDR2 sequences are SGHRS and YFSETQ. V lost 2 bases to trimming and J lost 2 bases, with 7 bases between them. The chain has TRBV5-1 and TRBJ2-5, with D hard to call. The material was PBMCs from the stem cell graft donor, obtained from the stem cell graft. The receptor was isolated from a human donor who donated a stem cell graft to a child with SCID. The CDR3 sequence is CASSLALQETQYF. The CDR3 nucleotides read TGCGCCAGCAGCTTAGCGCTACAAGAGACCCAGTACTTC.